Listed below are T cell receptor beta chains from one sample, sequenced in a study of cytomegalovirus exposure and HLA in healthy donors. TCRdb keeps only in-frame clones here, not all; method: immunoSEQ multiplex PCR. The sample has about 18,000 clones, about 80% seen once. Sample: PBMCs. The receptors here all came from a human donor in good health. Both conserved end residues are part of each CDR3. A D gene is named only where the DNA matches it firmly. A clone size is listed for some rows: how often the clone was seen (once, few, many), or a class if it is expanded.

>NA|NA|TRBJ1-2|TRBV7-2
CASSLQGYYGYTF
TGTGCCAGCAGCTTACAGGGGTACTATGGCTACACCTTC
>NA|NA|TRBJ2-7|TRBV6-5
CASSYRRGGSYEQYF
TGTGCCAGCAGTTACCGCCGAGGGGGATCCTACGAGCAGTACTTC
>TRBD1|few|TRBJ1-2|TRBV5-6
CASTGQGLPWDTF
TGTGCCAGCACCGGACAGGGACTCCCTTGGGACACCTTC
>NA|once|TRBJ1-1|TRBV6-6
CASIEVTEKAEAFF
TGTGCCAGCATTGAGGTGACAGAAAAGGCTGAAGCTTTCTTT
>NA|NA|TRBJ1-2|TRBV5-6
CASSSGLRGDRGYGYTF
TGTGCCAGCAGCTCGGGACTTCGGGGTGACAGAGGCTATGGCTACACCTTC
>TRBD1|NA|TRBJ2-5|TRBV9
CASSALGDRAGTQYF
TGTGCCAGCAGCGCCCTGGGGGACAGGGCCGGGACCCAGTACTTC
>TRBD2|few|TRBJ2-1|TRBV7-6
CASSTPGGAGGHEQFF
TGTGCCAGCAGCACGCCCGGGGGGGCGGGAGGCCATGAGCAGTTCTTC
>NA|few|TRBJ2-5|TRBV12-2
CASRLGRLRQETQYF
TGTGCAAGTCGCTTGGGCAGGCTCCGGCAAGAGACCCAGTACTTC
>NA|NA|TRBJ2-3|TRBV11-3
CASSSGYTDTQYF
TGTGCCAGCAGCTCGGGATACACAGATACGCAGTATTTT
>NA|once|TRBJ2-7|TRBV28
CATFYSYEQYF
TGTGCCACCTTTTACTCCTACGAGCAGTACTTC
>NA|NA|TRBJ2-4|TRBV9
CASSSARGFGDQYF
TGTGCCAGCAGCTCCGCCCGGGGGTTTGGGGATCAGTACTTC
>NA|once|TRBJ2-5|TRBV18
CASSTPQGRYQETQYF
TGTGCCAGCTCAACACCGCAGGGCAGATACCAAGAGACCCAGTACTTC
>NA|once|TRBJ2-1|TRBV6-1
CASKSSLDEQFF
TGTGCCAGCAAGAGTAGCTTGGATGAGCAGTTCTTC
>NA|NA|TRBJ1-1|TRBV7-2
CASSVRGPNTEAFF
TGTGCCAGCAGCGTAAGGGGCCCGAACACTGAAGCTTTCTTT
>NA|NA|TRBJ2-7|TRBV7-9
CASSPPIRGGLGEQYF
TGTGCCAGCAGCCCTCCGATAAGGGGGGGCCTCGGGGAGCAGTACTTC
>TRBD2|NA|TRBJ2-2|TRBV5-6
CASSLRGGRGGGELFF
TGTGCCAGCAGCCTCCGTGGGGGCCGGGGGGGCGGGGAGCTGTTTTTT
>NA|NA|TRBJ1-6|TRBV11-2
CASSYGGGAASPLHF
TGTGCCAGCAGCTACGGTGGGGGGGCCGCCTCGCCCCTCCACTTT
>TRBD1|NA|TRBJ1-1|TRBV29-1
CSPFRGSGTEAFF
TGCAGCCCTTTCAGGGGGTCGGGCACTGAAGCTTTCTTT
>NA|NA|TRBJ2-7|TRBV9
CASSVAPGATYEQYF
TGTGCCAGCAGCGTAGCTCCGGGAGCCACCTACGAGCAGTACTTC
>NA|NA|TRBJ2-3|TRBV7-9
CASSSYRGATDTQYF
TGTGCCAGCAGCTCTTATCGGGGGGCCACAGATACGCAGTATTTT
>NA|NA|TRBJ2-3|TRBV27
CASSQGLDTQYF
TGTGCCAGCAGTCAGGGACTAGATACGCAGTATTTT
>NA|few|TRBJ1-1|TRBV4-3
CASSQDGGGKSGTEAFF
TGCGCCAGCAGCCAAGACGGGGGGGGCAAGAGCGGAACTGAAGCTTTCTTT
>TRBD1|NA|TRBJ2-7|TRBV6-5
CASSYGQGGTYEQYF
TGTGCCAGCAGTTACGGACAGGGGGGAACCTACGAGCAGTACTTC
>NA|NA|TRBJ2-2|TRBV4-1
CASSQDPGGGTGELFF
TGCGCCAGCAGCCAAGATCCCGGGGGAGGAACCGGGGAGCTGTTTTTT
>NA|few|TRBJ1-1|TRBV18
CASSQRVGSGEAFF
TGTGCCAGCTCACAACGGGTTGGTTCGGGTGAAGCTTTCTTT
>NA|NA|TRBJ2-1|TRBV6-5
CASSYAGSSYNEQFF
TGTGCCAGCAGTTACGCGGGTAGCTCCTACAATGAGCAGTTCTTC
>NA|NA|TRBJ1-2|TRBV5-6
CASSPSPVSVYTF
TGTGCCAGCAGCCCCAGTCCAGTTTCAGTCTACACCTTC
>TRBD1|NA|TRBJ1-4|TRBV5-6
CASSLGQGDEKLFF
TGTGCCAGCAGCTTAGGACAGGGTGACGAAAAACTGTTTTTT